A single sample is the source of the 18 T cell receptor beta chains below, sequenced in a study of glioma-infiltrating T cells. Amplification of TCR alpha and beta CDR3 regions from RNA used iRepertoire nested multiplex PCR. Each CDR3 protein is one row after TCRdb ran MiXCR on the multiplex PCR reads. Of around 93,000 distinct CDR3 sequences listed, roughly 40% are singletons. What was sequenced was glioma tissue, nonneoplastic brain tissue, or PBMCs (not recorded which). The receptors shown here come from a human donor with low-grade glioma or glioblastoma, undergoing nonglioma brain surgery, or in good health (not recorded which).

Many counts were recorded for this clonotype. This chain uses TRBV3-1 with TRBJ1-1; 12 nucleotides line up with TRBD1. V shed 8 bases, J shed 2 bases, and the junction held 9 bases outside the gene matches. This CDR3 is built from 16 residues. Germline V gene lookup returns CDR1 LGHDT and CDR2 YNNKEL (reference sequence). Here the CDR3 DNA reads TGTGCCAGCCGGGACAGGGGGCGGGTGGGCAACACTGAAGCTTTCTTT. Translating it yields CASRDRGRVGNTEAFF. Variable domain in full (rest from reference TRBV3-1 and TRBJ1-1): DTAVSQTPKYLVTQMGNDKSIKCEQNLGHDTMYWYKQDSKKFLKIMFSYNNKELIINETVPNRFSPKSPDKAHLNLHINSLELGDSAVYFCASRDRGRVGNTEAFFGQGTRLTVV.

This clonotype was seen many times. This chain joins TRBV7-2 and TRBJ1-5, with D unresolved. CDR1 is SGHTA and CDR2 is FQGNSA in the germline V gene. The V end lost 5 bases, the J end lost 5 bases, and 13 bases lay between the germline ends. The CDR3 has 14 amino acids. Here the CDR3 DNA reads TGTGCCAGCAGCCCTTACGGCGTGGATCAGCCCCAGCATTTT. Protein sequence: CASSPYGVDQPQHF. The whole variable domain, filled in from reference TRBV7-2 and TRBJ1-5, reads GAGVSQSPSNKVTEKGKDVELRCDPISGHTALYWYRQSLGQGLEFLIYFQGNSAPDKSGLPSDRFSAERTGGSVSTLTIQRTQQEDSAVYLCASSPYGVDQPQHFGDGTRLSIL.

This clonotype was seen many times. V usage is TRBV7-9 and J usage is TRBJ2-7; 8 bases fit TRBD2. This CDR3 is built from 17 residues. In germline, CDR1 is SEHNR, CDR2 FQNEAQ (reference sequence). After removal of 5 bases from V and 3 bases from J, the junction contained 15 bases not matched to a gene. The CDR3 is CASSPRGVSGAFYEQYF. DNA of the CDR3: TGTGCCAGCAGCCCCCGGGGTGTTAGCGGGGCCTTCTACGAGCAGTACTTC.

With regard to this clonotype: A read error may produce the germline difference seen at one junction end. The chain combines TRBV27 with TRBJ2-7, with TRBD1 identical over 7 bases. The CDR3 has 14 residues. In germline, CDR1 is MNHEY, CDR2 SMNVEV (reference sequence). The CDR3 here is CASRRGTATYEQCF. The CDR3 DNA is TGCGCCAGCAGGAGAGGGACAGCTACCTACGAGCAGTGCTTC.

The count of this clonotype is one. A much more abundant neighbour one base away suggests this may be a read error. The V and J genes are TRBV5-4 and TRBJ2-1, with TRBD2 matching 7 bases. Germline lookup yields CDR1 SGHNT and CDR2 YYREEE (reference sequence). The CDR3 is 15 residues long. V shed 0 bases and J 7 bases; nucleotides not matched to a gene: 7. For the CDR3, the DNA is TGTGCCAGCAGCTTGGTCGTGTCTAGCGGTAATGAGCAGTTCTTC. Translated: CASSLVVSSGNEQFF.

Note on this clonotype: A clone one base away is much larger, so this may be a read error. The chain is built from TRBV7-9 and TRBJ2-7; TRBD2 might be the D (6 bases). The CDR3 extends over 16 amino acids. V lost 5 bases to trimming and J lost 4 bases, with 21 bases between them. The V gene's germline CDR1 is SEHNR and CDR2 FQNEAQ (reference sequence). CDR3: CASSITFGGQSYEQYF. The CDR3 region has the DNA TGTGCCAGCAGCATTACTTTCGGGGGTCAATCATACGAGCAGTACTTC.

This clonotype was seen repeatedly, ten times or more. The CDR3 spells CASSLGQNQETQYF. The CDR3 DNA sequence: TGTGCCAGCAGCTTAGGGCAGAACCAAGAGACCCAGTACTTC. This chain joins TRBV7-9 and TRBJ2-5; no definite D call. The V and J ends lost 1 base and 0 bases respectively, with 6 bases between them. The CDR3 runs 14 residues. Germline values: CDR1 SEHNR, CDR2 FQNEAQ (reference sequence).

This clonotype showed up many times. V usage is TRBV6-1 and J usage is TRBJ2-4, with no clear D. The germline V gene encodes CDR1 MNHNS and CDR2 SASEGT. Trimming stripped 5 bases from V and 0 bases from J, with 8 bases between. The CDR3 totals 14 residues. The CDR3 sequence is CASSFQEAKNIQYF. In DNA, the CDR3 is TGTGCCAGCAGTTTCCAGGAAGCCAAAAACATTCAGTACTTC.

This clonotype was seen only a few times. The chain joins TRBV5-8 to TRBJ1-2; perhaps TRBD1 as D (5 bases). CDR1 is SGHTS and CDR2 is YDEGEE in the germline V gene. The CDR3 covers 13 residues. Trimming took off 0 bases at V and 8 bases at J, with 11 bases between the two ends. This CDR3 is CASSLEAGLGYTF. The CDR3 DNA follows: TGTGCCAGCAGCTTGGAAGCAGGGCTCGGCTACACCTTC.

The rearrangement links TRBV20-1 to TRBJ2-3; TRBD2 matches at 13 bases. After removal of 0 bases from V and 2 bases from J, the junction contained 8 bases not matched to a gene. CDR1 is DFQATT and CDR2 is SNEGSKA in the germline V gene (reference sequence). The CDR3 extends over 18 amino acids. CDR3 sequence: CSARDRLAGGLTTDTQYF. The CDR3, as DNA: TGCAGTGCTAGAGATAGACTAGCGGGGGGCCTTACCACAGATACGCAGTATTTT.

This clonotype was observed at least ten times. The chain couples TRBV18 to TRBJ1-1, with 8 bases lining up with TRBD1. This CDR3 is 13 amino acids long. CDR1 and CDR2 (germline): KGHSH, LQKENI. With V trimmed by 6 bases and J by 7 bases, 7 bases remained unmatched. CDR3 residues: CASSPGQGGEAFF. For the CDR3, the DNA is TGTGCCAGCTCCCCAGGACAGGGCGGTGAAGCTTTCTTT.

There are many counts of this clonotype. The V call is TRBV20-1, the J call TRBJ2-6, with D uncertain. Per germline, CDR1 DFQATT and CDR2 SNEGSKA (reference sequence). Trimming stripped 5 bases from V and 0 bases from J, with 8 bases between. The length of the CDR3 is 14 residues. CDR3 amino acids: CSASAFSGANVLTF. The CDR3 DNA reads as TGCAGTGCTTCCGCTTTCTCTGGGGCCAACGTCCTGACTTTC.

This clonotype has at least ten counts. The chain combines TRBV5-1 with TRBJ1-5; 8 nucleotides align to TRBD1. In germline, CDR1 is SGHRS, CDR2 YFSETQ. There are 14 residues in the CDR3. V dropped 2 bases and J dropped 6; count of bases not matched to a gene: 4. CDR3 bases: TGCGCCAGCAGCTTAGAGACAGGGGTTCAGCCCCAGCATTTT. Its translation: CASSLETGVQPQHF.

As concerns this clonotype: Lacking the conserved final phenylalanine or tryptophan, this CDR3 likely reflects a read error. This chain joins TRBV10-3 and TRBJ2-1; 9 nucleotides match TRBD1. CDR1 ENHRY and CDR2 SYGVKD come from the germline V gene. CDR3 length: 16 amino acids. As DNA, the CDR3 is TGTGCAACCATTTCTGACAGGGGGAACAACTACAATGAGCAGTTCTCC. Translated: CATISDRGNNYNEQFS.

This clonotype was seen a single time. The rearrangement uses TRBV3-1 and TRBJ2-3; no firm D call. Germline loops: CDR1 LGHDT, CDR2 YNNKEL (reference sequence). The CDR3 loop spans 12 amino acids. Trimming stripped 6 bases from V and 4 bases from J, with 8 bases between. CDR3 nucleotides: TGTGCCAGCAGACAACTATCAGATACGCAGTATTTT. This encodes CASRQLSDTQYF.

The table lists this clonotype with many counts. The gene calls are TRBV15 and TRBJ2-7, with 8 bases fitting TRBD1. The CDR3 length is 15 residues. Germline CDR1 reads LNHNV; CDR2 reads YYDKDF (reference sequence). V lost 1 base, J lost 6 bases, and 8 bases stayed unmatched. For the CDR3, the DNA is TGTGCCACCAGCAGAGGGACTGGGACAGGCAGCGAGCAGTACTTC. Amino acid sequence: CATSRGTGTGSEQYF.

The table lists this clonotype with many counts. The V gene is TRBV19, the J gene TRBJ2-3; D is undetermined. The V end lost 7 bases, the J end lost 6 bases, and 8 bases lay between the germline ends. This CDR3 is built from 11 residues. Germline CDR1 LNHDA, CDR2 SQIVND (reference sequence). In DNA form, the CDR3 reads TGTGCCAGTACATCGGCGGATACGCAGTATTTT. Protein product: CASTSADTQYF.

This rearrangement joins TRBV6-6 to TRBJ2-1, with D perhaps given as TRBD1 or TRBD2 (5 bases each). This CDR3 has 16 amino acids. Trimming pared 10 bases from V and 0 bases from J, leaving 19 bases between. Germline CDR1 is MNHNY and CDR2 is SVGAGI (reference sequence). In DNA, the CDR3 is TGTGCCATCTCCAGAGGGGCATCCGTCTCCTACAATGAGCAGTTCTTC. It encodes CAISRGASVSYNEQFF.